This T cell receptor beta chain was retrieved from a study of T-cell memory formation after mild COVID-19. Study-wide results and limits: Pre-infection memory held some responding clones, suggesting pre-existing cross-reactive T cells responded.

Details on this clonotype: What it recognizes is unknown.

This CDR3 comprises 13 residues. Germline V CDR1 and CDR2: SGHRS, YFSETQ. V gave up 1 base and J gave up 3 bases, with 7 bases separating them. TCRdb re-derived calls from the 5' RACE reads in MiXCR, one entry per CDR3 protein. The data hold a few hundred thousand distinct CDR3 sequences, with 20% to 25% observed a single time. The source of this sequence is a young man who had mild COVID-19 (a few samples of this study predate the infection). Cell type and time point are not known. V is TRBV5-1 and J is TRBJ1-2; D not certain. Sequencing was performed on PBMCs or a T cell subset sorted from them (not recorded which). CDR3 in amino acids: CASSLNIDYGYTF. The CDR3 coding sequence is TGCGCCAGCAGCTTGAACATAGACTATGGCTACACCTTC.